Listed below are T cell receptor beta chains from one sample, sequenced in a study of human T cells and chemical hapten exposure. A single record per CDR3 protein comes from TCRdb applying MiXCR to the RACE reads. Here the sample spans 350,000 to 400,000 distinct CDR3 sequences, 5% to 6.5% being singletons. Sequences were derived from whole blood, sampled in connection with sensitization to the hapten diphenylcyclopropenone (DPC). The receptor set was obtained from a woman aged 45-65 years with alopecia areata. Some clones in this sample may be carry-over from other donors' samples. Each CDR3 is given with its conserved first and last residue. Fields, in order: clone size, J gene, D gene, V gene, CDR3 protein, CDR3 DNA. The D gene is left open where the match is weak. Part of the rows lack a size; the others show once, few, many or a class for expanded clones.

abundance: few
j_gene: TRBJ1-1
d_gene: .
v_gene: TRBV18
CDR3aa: CASSPQAGSMNTEAFF
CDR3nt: TGTGCCAGCTCACCACAGGCAGGGTCGATGAACACTGAAGCTTTCTTT

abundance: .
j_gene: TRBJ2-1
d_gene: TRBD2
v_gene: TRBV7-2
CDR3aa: CASSFLAGVYNEQFF
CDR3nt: TGTGCCAGCAGCTTTCTAGCGGGGGTTTACAATGAGCAGTTCTTC

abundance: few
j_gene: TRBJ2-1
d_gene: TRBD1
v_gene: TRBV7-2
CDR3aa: CASSKRQGQPANNEQFF
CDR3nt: TGTGCCAGCAGCAAGAGACAGGGGCAGCCCGCCAACAATGAGCAGTTCTTC

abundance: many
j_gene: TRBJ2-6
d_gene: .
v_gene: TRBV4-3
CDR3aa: CASSHGTPGANVLTF
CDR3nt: TGCGCCAGCAGCCACGGGACCCCTGGGGCCAACGTCCTGACTTTC

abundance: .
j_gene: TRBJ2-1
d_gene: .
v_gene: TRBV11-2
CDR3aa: CASSSQGGYNEQFF
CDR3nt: TGTGCCAGCAGCTCCCAGGGGGGCTACAATGAGCAGTTCTTC

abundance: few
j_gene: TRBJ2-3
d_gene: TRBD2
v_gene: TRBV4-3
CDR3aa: CASSQDLVAGVTDTQYF
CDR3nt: TGCGCCAGCAGCCAAGATCTGGTAGCGGGAGTCACAGATACGCAGTATTTT

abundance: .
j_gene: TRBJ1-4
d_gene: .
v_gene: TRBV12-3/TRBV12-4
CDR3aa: CASRPGLEHEKLFF
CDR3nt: TGTGCCAGCAGACCGGGACTCGAACATGAAAAACTGTTTTTT

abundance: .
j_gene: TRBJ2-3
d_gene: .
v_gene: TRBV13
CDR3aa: CASSLGPSRDSSTDTQYF
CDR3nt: TGTGCCAGCAGCTTAGGGCCGAGTAGAGACTCTAGCACAGATACGCAGTATTTT

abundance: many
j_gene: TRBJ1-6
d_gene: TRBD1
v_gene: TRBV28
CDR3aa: CASSLSGQGVSPLHF
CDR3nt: TGTGCCAGCAGTTTATCGGGACAGGGGGTTTCACCCCTCCACTTT

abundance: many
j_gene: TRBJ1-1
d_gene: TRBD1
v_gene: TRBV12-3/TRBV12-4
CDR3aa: CASRLDRGPMNTEAFF
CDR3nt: TGTGCCAGCAGACTGGACAGGGGACCTATGAACACTGAAGCTTTCTTT

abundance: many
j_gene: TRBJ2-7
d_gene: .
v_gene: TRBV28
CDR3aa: CASSLSFLGGNEQYF
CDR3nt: TGTGCCAGCAGTTTATCTTTTCTAGGGGGGAACGAGCAGTACTTC

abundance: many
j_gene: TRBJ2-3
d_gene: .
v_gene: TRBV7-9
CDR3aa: CASSLAETGTDTQYF
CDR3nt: TGTGCCAGCAGCTTAGCAGAGACAGGCACAGATACGCAGTATTTT

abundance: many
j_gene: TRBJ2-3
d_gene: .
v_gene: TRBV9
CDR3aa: CASSPRGRDWSSTDTQYF
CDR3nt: TGTGCCAGCAGCCCCCGTGGCAGGGACTGGTCTAGCACAGATACGCAGTATTTT

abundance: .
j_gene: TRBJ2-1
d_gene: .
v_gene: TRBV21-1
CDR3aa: CASSSRSEPGEQFF
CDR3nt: TGTGCCAGCAGCTCCCGCTCAGAGCCGGGGGAGCAGTTCTTC

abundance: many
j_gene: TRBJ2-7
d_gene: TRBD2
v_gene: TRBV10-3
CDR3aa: CASLSGGGSYEQYF
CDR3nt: TGTGCCAGCCTGTCGGGAGGCGGGTCCTACGAGCAGTACTTC

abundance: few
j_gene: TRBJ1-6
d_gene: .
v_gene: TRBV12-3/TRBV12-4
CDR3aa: CASSLRTESSPLHF
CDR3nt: TGTGCCAGCAGTTTAAGGACAGAGAGTTCACCCCTCCACTTT

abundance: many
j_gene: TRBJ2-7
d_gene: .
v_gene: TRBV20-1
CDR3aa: CSAATRGPREQYF
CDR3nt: TGCAGTGCTGCGACTAGAGGGCCTAGGGAGCAGTACTTC

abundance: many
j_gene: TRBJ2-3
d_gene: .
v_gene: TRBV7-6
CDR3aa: CASSLAGLNTDTQYF
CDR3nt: TGTGCCAGCAGCTTAGCCGGTTTAAACACAGATACGCAGTATTTT

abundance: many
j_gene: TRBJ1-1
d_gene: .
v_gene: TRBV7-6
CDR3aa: CASSLESAEAFF
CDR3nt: TGTGCCAGCAGCTTAGAGTCGGCAGAAGCTTTCTTT

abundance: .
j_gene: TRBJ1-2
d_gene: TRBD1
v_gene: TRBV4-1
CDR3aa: CASSQAGQNYGYTF
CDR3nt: TGCGCCAGCAGCCAGGCGGGACAGAACTATGGCTACACCTTC

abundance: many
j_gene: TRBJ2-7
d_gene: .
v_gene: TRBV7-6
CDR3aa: CASSRKGYDEQYF
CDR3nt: TGTGCCAGCAGTCGAAAAGGATACGACGAGCAGTACTTC

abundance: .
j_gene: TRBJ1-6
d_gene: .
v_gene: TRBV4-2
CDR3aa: CASSQDRAGQTPLHF
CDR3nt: TGTGCCAGCAGCCAAGATAGGGCAGGGCAGACACCCCTCCACTTT

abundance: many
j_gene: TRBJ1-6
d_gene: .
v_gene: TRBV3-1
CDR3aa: CASSQDLANSPLHF
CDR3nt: TGTGCCAGCAGCCAAGATCTGGCCAATTCACCCCTCCACTTT

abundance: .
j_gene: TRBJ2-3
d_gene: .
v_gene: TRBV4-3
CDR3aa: CASSQVWRSTDTQYF
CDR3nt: TGCGCCAGCAGCCAAGTCTGGAGAAGCACAGATACGCAGTATTTT

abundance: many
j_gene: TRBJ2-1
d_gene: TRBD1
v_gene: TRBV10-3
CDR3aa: CAISGQGYEQFF
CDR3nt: TGTGCCATCAGTGGACAGGGCTATGAGCAGTTCTTC

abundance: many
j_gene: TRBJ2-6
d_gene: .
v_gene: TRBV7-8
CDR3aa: CASSLDGVFFPSGANVLTF
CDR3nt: TGTGCCAGCAGCTTAGACGGGGTATTCTTTCCCTCTGGGGCCAACGTCCTGACTTTC

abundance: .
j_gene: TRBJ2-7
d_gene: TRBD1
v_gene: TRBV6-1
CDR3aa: CATRARTGFEQYF
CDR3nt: TGTGCCACCAGAGCGAGGACAGGGTTCGAGCAGTACTTC

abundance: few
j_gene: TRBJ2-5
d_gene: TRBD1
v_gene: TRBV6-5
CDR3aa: CASRGTGLQETQYF
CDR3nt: TGTGCCAGCAGGGGGACAGGTCTTCAAGAGACCCAGTACTTC

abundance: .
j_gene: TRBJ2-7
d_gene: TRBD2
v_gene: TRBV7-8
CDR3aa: CASSPGLVPEQYF
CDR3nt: TGTGCCAGCAGCCCCGGACTAGTTCCCGAGCAGTACTTC

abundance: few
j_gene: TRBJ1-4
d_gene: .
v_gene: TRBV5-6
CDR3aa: CASSSYRVSDEKLFF
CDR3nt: TGTGCCAGCAGCTCGTACAGGGTTAGCGATGAAAAACTGTTTTTT

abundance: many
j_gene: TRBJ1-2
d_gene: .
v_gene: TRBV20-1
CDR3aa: CSAARRGRSYGYTF
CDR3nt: TGCAGTGCTGCTAGGAGGGGAAGGAGCTATGGCTACACCTTC

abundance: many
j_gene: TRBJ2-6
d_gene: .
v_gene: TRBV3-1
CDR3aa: CASSQVTSGANVLTF
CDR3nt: TGTGCCAGCAGCCAAGTCACATCCGGGGCCAACGTCCTGACTTTC

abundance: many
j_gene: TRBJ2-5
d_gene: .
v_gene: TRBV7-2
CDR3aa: CASRETVQETQYF
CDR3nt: TGTGCCAGCAGGGAGACAGTCCAAGAGACCCAGTACTTC

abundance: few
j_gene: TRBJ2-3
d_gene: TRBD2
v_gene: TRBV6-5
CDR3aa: CASSYLGGTHTDTQYF
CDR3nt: TGTGCCAGCAGTTACCTCGGGGGGACTCACACAGATACGCAGTATTTT

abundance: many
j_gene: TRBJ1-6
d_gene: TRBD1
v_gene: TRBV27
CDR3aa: CASSPTGVNNSPLHF
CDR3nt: TGTGCCAGCAGTCCGACAGGGGTGAATAATTCACCCCTCCACTTT

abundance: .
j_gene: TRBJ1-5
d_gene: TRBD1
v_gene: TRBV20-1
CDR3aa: CSAPSAGTVGNQPQHF
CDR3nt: TGCAGTGCCCCCTCAGCCGGGACAGTCGGCAATCAGCCCCAGCATTTT

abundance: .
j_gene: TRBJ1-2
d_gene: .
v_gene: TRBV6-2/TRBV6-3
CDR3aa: CASAFMDYGYTF
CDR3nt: TGTGCCAGCGCTTTCATGGACTATGGCTACACCTTC

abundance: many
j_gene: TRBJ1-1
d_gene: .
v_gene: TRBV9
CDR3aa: CASSGRQNTEAFF
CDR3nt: TGTGCCAGCAGCGGAAGACAGAACACTGAAGCTTTCTTT

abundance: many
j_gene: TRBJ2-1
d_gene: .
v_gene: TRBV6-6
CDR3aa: CASTLKTSIYNEQFF
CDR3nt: TGTGCCAGCACCCTCAAGACCTCCATCTACAATGAGCAGTTCTTC

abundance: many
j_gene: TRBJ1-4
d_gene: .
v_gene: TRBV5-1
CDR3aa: CASSLFPFATNEKLFF
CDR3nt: TGCGCCAGCAGCTTGTTTCCTTTTGCAACTAATGAAAAACTGTTTTTT

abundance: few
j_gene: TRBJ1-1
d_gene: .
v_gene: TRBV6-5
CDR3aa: CASSYVGGGGTEAFF
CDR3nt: TGTGCCAGCAGTTACGTCGGGGGAGGCGGCACTGAAGCTTTCTTT

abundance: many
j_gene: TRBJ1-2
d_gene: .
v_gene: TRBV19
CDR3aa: CASISAEANYGYTF
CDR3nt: TGTGCCAGTATTTCGGCAGAAGCTAACTATGGCTACACCTTC

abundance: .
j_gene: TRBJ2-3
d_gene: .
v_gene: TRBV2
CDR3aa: CASRTQITDTQYF
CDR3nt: TGTGCCAGCAGAACCCAGATCACAGATACGCAGTATTTT

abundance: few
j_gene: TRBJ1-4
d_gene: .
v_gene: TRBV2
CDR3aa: CASNALATNEKLFF
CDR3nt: TGTGCCAGCAACGCTTTAGCAACTAATGAAAAACTGTTTTTT

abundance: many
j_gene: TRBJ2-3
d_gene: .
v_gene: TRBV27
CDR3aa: CASSFGGGSADTQYF
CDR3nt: TGTGCCAGCAGTTTTGGGGGAGGAAGCGCAGATACGCAGTATTTT